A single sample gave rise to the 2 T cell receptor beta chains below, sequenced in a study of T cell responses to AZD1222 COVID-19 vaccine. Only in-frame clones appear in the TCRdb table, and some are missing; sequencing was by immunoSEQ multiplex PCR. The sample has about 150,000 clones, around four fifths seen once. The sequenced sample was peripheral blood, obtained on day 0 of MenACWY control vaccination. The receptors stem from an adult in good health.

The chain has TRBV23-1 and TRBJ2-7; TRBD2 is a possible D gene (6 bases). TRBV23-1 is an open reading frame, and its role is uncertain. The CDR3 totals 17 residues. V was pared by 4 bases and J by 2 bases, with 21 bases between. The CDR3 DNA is TGCGCCAGCAGTCTAAGAAGAGGGACTCTCGACCCCTACGAGCAGTACGTC. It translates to CASSLRRGTLDPYEQYV.

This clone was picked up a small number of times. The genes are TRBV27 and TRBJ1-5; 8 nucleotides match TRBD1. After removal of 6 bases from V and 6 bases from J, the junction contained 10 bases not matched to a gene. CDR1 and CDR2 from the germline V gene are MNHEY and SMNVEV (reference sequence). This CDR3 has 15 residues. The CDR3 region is CASRPGQGYGQPQHF. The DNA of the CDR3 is TGTGCCAGCAGACCCGGACAGGGCTACGGTCAGCCCCAGCATTTT.